These T cell receptor beta chains were read from a single sample in a study of identical twins' blood T cells. TCRdb called the 5' RACE reads again in MiXCR, with one record for every CDR3 protein. The sample has 350,000 to 400,000 distinct CDR3 sequences, 28% seen once; the top ten hold about 6%. Input material: PBMCs. These receptors were collected from a woman aged 18-49 years in good health. Both conserved end residues are part of each CDR3. D genes are given only for firm matches. Size is stated for part of the rows, as once, few or many counts, or as a class when the clone is expanded.

v_call	j_call	d_call	clone_size	cdr3_nt	cdr3_aa
TRBV20-1	TRBJ2-1	-	few	TGCAGTGCTAGTTTCAGGGGAACCCACAATGAGCAGTTCTTC	CSASFRGTHNEQFF
TRBV3-1	TRBJ2-1	-	-	TGTGCCAGCAGCCACTCGGTCTTTGGTTCCGACAATGAGCAGTTCTTC	CASSHSVFGSDNEQFF
TRBV7-2	TRBJ2-3	-	-	TGTGCCAGCGCCAGTCGGGGGTTGCCAGATACGCAGTATTTT	CASASRGLPDTQYF
TRBV29-1	TRBJ2-3	-	few	TGCAGCGTTGAGGGAGTAGCCTGGACCACAGATACGCAGTATTTT	CSVEGVAWTTDTQYF
TRBV20-1	TRBJ1-5	-	-	TGCAGTGCTAGAGGGACAGAGCTCAATCAGCCCCAGCATTTT	CSARGTELNQPQHF
TRBV20-1	TRBJ1-3	-	-	TGCAGTGCTAGAGGACAGCCCGTCTCTGGAAACACCATATATTTT	CSARGQPVSGNTIYF
TRBV19	TRBJ1-2	TRBD1	-	TGTGCCAGTAGTGGCCGTGGGACAGAAGATATAAACTATGGCTACACCTTC	CASSGRGTEDINYGYTF
TRBV6-6	TRBJ2-7	TRBD2	few	TGTGCCACCAGCGGGAGTGGTTACGAGCAGTACTTC	CATSGSGYEQYF
TRBV11-2	TRBJ2-6	TRBD2	few	TGTGCCAGCAGCAAGGGACTAGCGGGGTCCTCTGGGGCCAACGTCCTGACTTTC	CASSKGLAGSSGANVLTF
TRBV3-1	TRBJ1-2	-	few	TGTGCCAGCAGCCCCTGGGAGGGGGGCGGCTACACCTTC	CASSPWEGGGYTF
TRBV12-3/TRBV12-4	TRBJ2-2	-	few	TGTGCCAGCAGTTTGGAACTAGTGGGCACCGGGGAGCTGTTTTTT	CASSLELVGTGELFF
TRBV7-8	TRBJ2-7	-	-	TGTGCCAGCAGTTATAGACTTGAGCAGTACTTC	CASSYRLEQYF
TRBV9	TRBJ2-7	TRBD1	few	TGTGCCAGCAGCGCAGCGGACAGGGGATTCAACGAGCAGTACTTC	CASSAADRGFNEQYF
TRBV4-1	TRBJ2-2	TRBD1	-	TGCGCCAGCAGCCAAGATCGGCCCAGGGGGTCCGGGGAGCTGTTTTTT	CASSQDRPRGSGELFF
TRBV14	TRBJ1-3	-	few	TGTGCCAGCAGCCAAGGATTCTCTGGAAACACCATATATTTT	CASSQGFSGNTIYF
TRBV20-1	TRBJ2-2	TRBD2	-	TGCAGTGCTAGAGTATTACGGGGGGGTGCCGGGGAGCTGTTTTTT	CSARVLRGGAGELFF
TRBV12-3/TRBV12-4	TRBJ1-2	-	-	TGTGCCAGCAGTTACGGATCTAACTATGGCTACACCTTC	CASSYGSNYGYTF
TRBV20-1	TRBJ1-2	-	-	TGCAGTGCTAGAGGGCTTAACTATGGCTACACCTTC	CSARGLNYGYTF
TRBV20-1	TRBJ2-3	TRBD2	few	TGCAGTGCCCTAAGCGGGGATAGCACAGATACGCAGTATTTT	CSALSGDSTDTQYF
TRBV7-9	TRBJ1-2	-	few	TGTGCCAGCAGCTTAGAGGTCTATGGCTACACCTTC	CASSLEVYGYTF
TRBV20-1	TRBJ1-1	-	many	TGCAGTGCTGGACCCGTGGGGAGGTTAATGGGGAACACTGAAGCTTTCTTT	CSAGPVGRLMGNTEAFF
TRBV20-1	TRBJ1-2	-	-	TGCAGTGCTATAGTTTCGGGGCAGGGTGGCTACACCTTC	CSAIVSGQGGYTF
TRBV20-1	TRBJ2-1	TRBD2	few	TGCAGTGCCTCGTCACCGGGACTAGACCACAATGAGCAGTTCTTC	CSASSPGLDHNEQFF
TRBV20-1	TRBJ1-4	TRBD1	-	TGCAGTGCTATGACAGGGTTTGAGGAAAAACTGTTTTTT	CSAMTGFEEKLFF
TRBV19	TRBJ1-1	-	-	TGTGCCAGTAGTATACCCAGGGGATTAACTGAAGCTTTCTTT	CASSIPRGLTEAFF
TRBV5-1	TRBJ2-2	-	few	TGCGCCAGCAGCTTCGTGTCCGGGGAGCTGTTTTTT	CASSFVSGELFF
TRBV7-6	TRBJ2-3	-	-	TGTGCCAGCAGCATGGCTCCAGATACGCAGTATTTT	CASSMAPDTQYF
TRBV2	TRBJ2-1	-	few	TGTGCCAGCGGGATCCCCACGGAGTGGGTGCAGTTCTTC	CASGIPTEWVQFF
TRBV19	TRBJ1-4	TRBD1	few	TGTGCCAGTAGAGGGGGCGGACAGGGGGCATCTAATGAAAAACTGTTTTTT	CASRGGGQGASNEKLFF
TRBV5-1	TRBJ1-2	-	few	TGCGCCAGCAGGACCGGGACATCTAACTATGGCTACACCTTC	CASRTGTSNYGYTF
TRBV29-1	TRBJ2-7	-	-	TGCACAATAAACCTAGTGGGGCAATACGAGCAGTACTTC	CTINLVGQYEQYF
TRBV9	TRBJ2-3	-	few	TGTGCCTCCGGAGGCGGGTCGGCGACAGATACGCAGTATTTT	CASGGGSATDTQYF
TRBV29-1	TRBJ1-5	-	-	TGCAGTGACACAGGGTTGTGTCAGCCCCAGCATTTT	CSDTGLCQPQHF
TRBV5-1	TRBJ1-1	-	-	TGCGCCAGCAGTCGGGCAGGGGTAGCAGCAAGTCCCTTTGAAGCTTTCTTT	CASSRAGVAASPFEAFF
TRBV25-1	TRBJ1-2	TRBD1	many	TGTGTCAGCAGGGGACAGTTCTATGGCTACACCTTC	CVSRGQFYGYTF
TRBV6-5	TRBJ1-1	-	many	TGTGCCAGCAGTGCAAACACTGAAGCTTTCTTT	CASSANTEAFF
TRBV2	TRBJ2-7	-	-	TGTGCCAGCAGTTGGACAGCCTACGAGCAGTACTTC	CASSWTAYEQYF
TRBV5-1	TRBJ2-7	-	-	TGCGCCAGCAGATGGGCACCGAGCTCCTACGAGCAGTACTTC	CASRWAPSSYEQYF
TRBV20-1	TRBJ2-4	-	many	TGCAGTGCCCTCAAGGCCAGCTCCCCTGGGAACATTCAGTACTTC	CSALKASSPGNIQYF
TRBV12-3/TRBV12-4	TRBJ1-4	TRBD1	-	TGTGCCAGCAGTTGCGGACCGGGACAGGGGGGAACTAATGAAAAACTGTTTTTT	CASSCGPGQGGTNEKLFF
TRBV6-5	TRBJ1-2	-	few	TGTGCCGGCAGTTACTCCCAGAACGGTAACTATGGCTACACCTTC	CAGSYSQNGNYGYTF
TRBV18	TRBJ1-2	-	-	TGTGCCAGCTCACCATCCGGGGATAACTATGGCTACACCTTC	CASSPSGDNYGYTF
TRBV29-1	TRBJ1-1	-	-	TGCAGCGTTGAAGACCCAAGGGGCGGCGGGGGAGCTTTCTTT	CSVEDPRGGGGAFF
TRBV20-1	TRBJ1-1	-	-	TGCAGTGCTGAGGTAGAAGTCGGGTCTGAAGCTTTCTTT	CSAEVEVGSEAFF
TRBV29-1	TRBJ2-7	-	few	TGCAGCGTTATCTCCAGGGGCCACGAGCAGTACTTC	CSVISRGHEQYF
TRBV7-8	TRBJ2-1	TRBD2	-	TGTGCCAGCAGCTTGTCTAGCGGCCCGATTTCCTACAATGAGCAGTTCTTC	CASSLSSGPISYNEQFF
TRBV7-9	TRBJ2-7	TRBD2	-	TGTGCCAGCAGCTTAGCTAGCGGGGGATACGAGCAGTACTTC	CASSLASGGYEQYF
TRBV13	TRBJ2-1	TRBD2	-	TGTGCCAGCAGTTCAATACCCGGACTAGCGGGAGGAAGCTCCTACAATGAGCAGTTCTTC	CASSSIPGLAGGSSYNEQFF
TRBV7-2	TRBJ2-3	-	many	TGTGCCAGCAGCTTAGACGGGAACACAGATACGCAGTATTTT	CASSLDGNTDTQYF
TRBV6-2/TRBV6-3	TRBJ1-5	-	few	TGTGCCAGCCGAATCGACGGGAACAATCAGCCCCAGCATTTT	CASRIDGNNQPQHF
TRBV3-1	TRBJ2-3	-	-	TGTGCCAGCAGGCGAGGAGGTGGCACAGATACGCAGTATTTT	CASRRGGGTDTQYF
TRBV5-1	TRBJ2-7	-	few	TGCGCCAGCAGCTTAGGGGTATCGGGCGACGAGCAGTACTTC	CASSLGVSGDEQYF
TRBV29-1	TRBJ1-1	-	many	TGCAGCGTTCGGCCTACACAGGGTAATGAAGCTTTCTTT	CSVRPTQGNEAFF
TRBV20-1	TRBJ1-2	TRBD1	few	TGCAGTGCCGACCCGGGACAGGGGATCGGGGTCTATGGCTACACCTTC	CSADPGQGIGVYGYTF
TRBV11-2	TRBJ2-7	-	-	TGTGCCAGCAGCTTAGTGGCAGCCTCCTACGAGCAGTACTTC	CASSLVAASYEQYF